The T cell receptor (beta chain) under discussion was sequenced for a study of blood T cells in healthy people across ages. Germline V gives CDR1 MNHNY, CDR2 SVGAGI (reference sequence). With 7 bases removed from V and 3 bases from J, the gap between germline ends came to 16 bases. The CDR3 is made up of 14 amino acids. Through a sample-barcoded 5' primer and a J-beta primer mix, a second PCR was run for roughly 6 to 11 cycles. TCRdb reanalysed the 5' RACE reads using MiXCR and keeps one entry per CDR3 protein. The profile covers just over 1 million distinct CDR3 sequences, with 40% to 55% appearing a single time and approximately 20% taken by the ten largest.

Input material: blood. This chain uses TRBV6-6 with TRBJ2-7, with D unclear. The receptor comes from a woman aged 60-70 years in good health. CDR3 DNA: TGTGCCAGCACTCTGGGTGAACCGTACTACGAGCAGTACTTC. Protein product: CASTLGEPYYEQYF.